The source of this T cell receptor (beta chain) is a study of identical twins (dated by TCRdb to about 2016). Looking at the study overall: To test whether fetal clonotypes persist, this study deep-sequenced TCR alpha and beta repertoires from monozygotic twins, from unrelated adults of various ages, and from cord blood. Replicate twin experiments were performed at different times using different library preparation protocols to rule out contamination. Here is what the overall study found, with its caveats: Because the same donors could not be followed over many years, the conclusions depended on cross-sectional statistical analysis. Excess twin sharing in beta out-of-frame sequences was weaker because fewer shared sequences lowered the signal-to-noise ratio. Abundant cord blood beta clonotypes had fewer insertions, young adult naive repertoires showed a similar but weaker trend, and memory repertoires showed no such trend. Compared with coincidental sharing between unrelated individuals, out-of-frame TCR alpha sequences shared between twins had an excess of sequences with low generation probability. Invariant T cells such as MAIT and iNKT could partly confound zero-insertion analyses, although diverse VJ usage argued against such confounding for most clonotypes. In monozygotic twins, recombination models systematically underestimated out-of-frame TCR alpha sharing, but the models matched the sharing seen between unrelated individuals.

The library was built by means of 5' RACE. For sequencing, an Illumina HiSeq 2000 was employed. A universal primer binding site was introduced by template switching, and a unique molecular identifier was present in the final cDNA, enabling accurate counting of TCR cDNA molecules. Specific primers in the conserved constant-segment region were used to synthesize first-strand cDNA for the TCR alpha and beta chains. To control for contamination, every cDNA library carried two barcodes: a SMART-Mk sample barcode plus Illumina barcodes. Two successive PCR steps introduced TruSeq adapter sequences along with Illumina sample barcodes. TCR alpha and beta cDNA libraries were sequenced on the Illumina HiSeq platform with custom primers. Processing in the source paper ran as follows. MiGEC was used to process raw reads and extract unique molecular identifiers, and MiXCR was used to find CDR3 positions. Recombination models were inferred per individual with the repgenHMM and IGoR tools using an EM algorithm. The analysis of shared clonotypes was done with the tcR package in R, with sharing normalized by the product of cloneset sizes. To study raw recombination without the effects of thymic and clonal selection, out-of-frame nonproductive sequences were analyzed. TCRdb reprocessed the public reads (quality trimming at Q25 with fastp, clone calling with MiXCR) and kept in-frame beta chains. Each CDR3 protein gets just one entry, which takes the most common genes and DNA from the rows behind it. What appears here as the V and J calls and clone size reflects TCRdb's work, not the paper's. The sample data list 700,000 or so distinct CDR3 sequences, and around 8.3% of these were observed just once. Of the sample, approximately 0.94% falls within the top ten clones.

Every donor was a healthy Caucasian. Three pairs of female monozygotic twins, all aged about 18 to 30 years, were included in the twin cohort. Peripheral blood mononuclear cells were used as the source from which RNA for TCR libraries was isolated. V and J are trimmed by 5 bases and 0 bases, and the gene matches miss 4 bases of the junction. In the germline V gene (reference sequence), CDR1 corresponds to DFQATT and CDR2 to SNEGSKA. Including the terminal cysteine and phenylalanine, the CDR3 comprises 13 residues. Only the CDR3 DNA stays, 39 bases, in frame from base 1. A remark on this clonotype: The clone's antigen remains unknown. No base-level quality is on record; no much larger clone is a single base apart.

The data also belong to a second study, concerning yellow fever vaccine responses in identical twins. As that second study puts it: The authors reported that the T cell response to vaccination in identical twins appeared partly convergent and partly personalized. In identical twins, the study followed T cell clones that responded to the vaccine with precision.

The clonotype was recovered from a woman between 18 and 30 years old in good health. Specimen: PBMCs. The V and J segments used are TRBV20-1 and TRBJ2-7; 7 bases in the junction line up with TRBD1. The CDR3 protein: CSALGQSSYEQYF. Read as DNA, the sequence is TGCAGTGCTTTGGGACAGAGCTCCTACGAGCAGTACTTC.